These T cell receptor beta chains were read from a single sample in a study of radiotherapy plus CTLA-4 blockade in lung cancer. TCRdb keeps only in-frame clones here, not all; method: immunoSEQ multiplex PCR. Here the sample spans about 110,000 clones, 85% to 90% being singletons. This sample comprised peripheral blood, obtained from a patient treated with radiotherapy plus ipilimumab. These TCRs come from a human donor with non-small cell lung cancer that progressed on radiotherapy plus ipilimumab. Some clones in this sample may be carry-over from other donors' samples. Each CDR3 is given with its conserved first and last residue. The D gene is left open where the match is weak. Only part of the rows carry a size: once, few, many, or a class if the clone is expanded.

15,TRBV5-1,few,TRBJ1-2,TRBD1,CASSLEARGVVGYTF,TGCGCCAGCAGCTTGGAGGCCAGGGGGGTGGTTGGCTACACCTTC
15,TRBV7-2,-,TRBJ2-1,-,CASSPELGTYNEQFF,TGTGCCAGCAGCCCCGAGCTAGGGACCTACAATGAGCAGTTCTTC
15,TRBV19,once,TRBJ2-7,TRBD1,CASSIGTGETYEQYF,TGTGCCAGTAGTATAGGGACAGGAGAAACCTACGAGCAGTACTTC
15,TRBV4-2,-,TRBJ2-3,TRBD2,CASSQASGEVDTQYF,TGTGCCAGCAGCCAGGCTAGCGGGGAGGTAGATACGCAGTATTTT
16,TRBV29-1,-,TRBJ2-7,TRBD2,CSVDKASGGLPFEEYF,TGCAGCGTTGATAAGGCTAGCGGGGGCCTACCTTTTGAGGAGTACTTC
16,TRBV7-8,-,TRBJ1-4,-,CASSSLWDGKNEKLFF,TGTGCCAGCAGCTCGCTCTGGGACGGAAAAAATGAAAAACTGTTTTTT
16,TRBV7-2,-,TRBJ2-3,TRBD2,CASSRRLAGGSDTQYF,TGTGCCAGCAGCCGGAGACTAGCGGGGGGGTCAGATACGCAGTATTTT
12,TRBV1,-,TRBJ2-5,-,CTRGSIQETQYF,TGCACCCGGGGGAGCATCCAAGAGACCCAGTACTTC
14,TRBV13,-,TRBJ2-5,-,CASSLVGVVETQYF,TGTGCCAGCAGCTTAGTGGGGGTGGTGGAGACCCAGTACTTC
15,TRBV5-6,-,TRBJ2-1,TRBD1,CASSFYGTAYNEQFF,TGTGCCAGCAGCTTTTACGGGACAGCCTACAATGAGCAGTTCTTC
13,TRBV18,-,TRBJ1-3,-,CASSEVTGNTIYF,TGTGCCAGCTCAGAAGTTACGGGAAACACCATATATTTT
12,TRBV27,-,TRBJ2-7,-,CATAVSPYEQYF,TGTGCCACTGCTGTTTCGCCCTACGAGCAGTACTTC
15,TRBV4-3,-,TRBJ1-5,-,CASSQDRGLNQPQHF,TGCGCCAGCAGCCAAGACAGGGGTTTGAACCAGCCCCAGCATTTT
14,TRBV7-8,-,TRBJ2-7,-,CASSPRLAKYEQYF,TGTGCCAGCAGCCCCCGTCTAGCGAAATACGAGCAGTACTTC
16,TRBV2,once,TRBJ1-6,-,CASTQDSSSYNSPLHF,TGTGCCAGCACTCAAGACAGCAGCTCCTATAATTCACCCCTCCACTTT
16,TRBV7-2,-,TRBJ2-3,TRBD1,CASSSGQGLGTDTQYF,TGTGCCAGCAGCTCTGGACAGGGGCTTGGCACAGATACGCAGTATTTT
13,TRBV28,few,TRBJ1-2,TRBD1,CASSPQGYYGYTF,TGTGCCAGCAGTCCACAGGGGTACTATGGCTACACCTTC
11,TRBV10-3,-,TRBJ1-2,-,CAIGQGGGYTF,TGTGCCATCGGGCAGGGAGGTGGCTACACCTTC
17,TRBV19,few,TRBJ1-1,-,CASSIRPGPLGPIVAFF,TGTGCCAGTAGTATCCGACCGGGACCGTTAGGGCCTATCGTAGCTTTCTTT
16,TRBV5-1,-,TRBJ2-1,TRBD2,CASSLSSGGSLNEQFF,TGCGCCAGCAGCTTGTCTAGCGGGGGGTCCCTCAATGAGCAGTTCTTC
16,TRBV21-1,-,TRBJ2-2,-,CASSKEGGANTGELFF,TGTGCCAGCAGCAAAGAAGGCGGAGCGAACACCGGGGAGCTGTTTTTT
14,TRBV28,-,TRBJ1-2,-,CASSLVSGDYGYTF,TGTGCCAGCAGTTTAGTTTCCGGGGACTATGGCTACACCTTC
14,TRBV7-3,-,TRBJ2-1,-,CASSSPNSYNEQFF,TGTGCCAGCAGCTCACCCAACAGTTACAATGAGCAGTTCTTC